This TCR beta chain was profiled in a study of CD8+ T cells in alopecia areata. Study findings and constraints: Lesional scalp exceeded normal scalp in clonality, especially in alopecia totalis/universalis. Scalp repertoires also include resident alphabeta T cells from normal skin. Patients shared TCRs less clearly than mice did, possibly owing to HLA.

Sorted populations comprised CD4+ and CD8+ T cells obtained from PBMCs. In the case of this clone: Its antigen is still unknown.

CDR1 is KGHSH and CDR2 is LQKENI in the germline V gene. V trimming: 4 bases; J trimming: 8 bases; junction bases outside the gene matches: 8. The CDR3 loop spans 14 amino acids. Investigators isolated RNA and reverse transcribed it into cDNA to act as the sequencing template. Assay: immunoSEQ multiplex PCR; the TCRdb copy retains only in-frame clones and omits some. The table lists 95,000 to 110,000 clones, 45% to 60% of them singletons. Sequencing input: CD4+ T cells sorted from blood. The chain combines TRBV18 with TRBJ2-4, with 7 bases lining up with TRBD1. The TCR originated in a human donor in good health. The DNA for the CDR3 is TGTGCCAGCTCACAAGTGACAGGGAAGGACATTCAGTACTTC. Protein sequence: CASSQVTGKDIQYF.